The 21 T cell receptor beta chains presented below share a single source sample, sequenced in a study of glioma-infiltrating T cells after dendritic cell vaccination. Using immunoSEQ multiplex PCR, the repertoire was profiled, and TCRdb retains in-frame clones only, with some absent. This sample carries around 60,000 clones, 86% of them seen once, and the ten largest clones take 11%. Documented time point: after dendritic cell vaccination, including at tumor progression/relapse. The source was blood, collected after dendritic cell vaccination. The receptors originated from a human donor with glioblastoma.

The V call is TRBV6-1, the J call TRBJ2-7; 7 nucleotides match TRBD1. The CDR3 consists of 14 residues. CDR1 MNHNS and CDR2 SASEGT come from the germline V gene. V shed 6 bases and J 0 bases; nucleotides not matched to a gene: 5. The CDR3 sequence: CASRLDRFSYEQYF. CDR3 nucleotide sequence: TGTGCCAGCAGGCTGGACAGGTTCTCCTACGAGCAGTACTTC.

CDR3 nucleotide sequence: TGTGCCAGCAGCTACGACAGGGGTCCGGTTTCACCCCTCCACTTT. Translating gives CASSYDRGPVSPLHF. The rearrangement joins TRBV7-2 to TRBJ1-6; 8 positions agree with TRBD1. CDR3 length equals 15 residues. Per germline, CDR1 SGHTA and CDR2 FQGNSA. The J segment lost 9 bases and the V segment lost 4 bases, leaving 8 bases of the junction unmatched.

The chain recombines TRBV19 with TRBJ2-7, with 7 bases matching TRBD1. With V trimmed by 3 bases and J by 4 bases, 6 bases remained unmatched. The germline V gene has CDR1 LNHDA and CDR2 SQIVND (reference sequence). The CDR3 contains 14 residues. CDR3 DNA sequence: TGTGCCAGTAGTATTAGGGGGCGCGGGTACGAGCAGTACTTC. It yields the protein CASSIRGRGYEQYF.

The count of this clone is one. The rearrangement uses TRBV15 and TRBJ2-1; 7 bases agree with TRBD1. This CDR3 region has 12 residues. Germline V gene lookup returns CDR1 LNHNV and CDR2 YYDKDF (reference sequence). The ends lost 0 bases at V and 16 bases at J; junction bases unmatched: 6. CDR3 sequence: CATSREGRDRFF. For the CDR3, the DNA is TGTGCCACCAGCAGAGAGGGCCGGGACAGATTCTTC.

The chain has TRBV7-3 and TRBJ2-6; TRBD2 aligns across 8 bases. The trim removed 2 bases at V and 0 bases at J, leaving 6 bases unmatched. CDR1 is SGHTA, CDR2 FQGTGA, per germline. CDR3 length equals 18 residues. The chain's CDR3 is CASSLSVAGFSGANVLTF. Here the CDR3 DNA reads TGTGCCAGCAGCTTATCTGTAGCGGGGTTCTCTGGGGCCAACGTCCTGACTTTC.

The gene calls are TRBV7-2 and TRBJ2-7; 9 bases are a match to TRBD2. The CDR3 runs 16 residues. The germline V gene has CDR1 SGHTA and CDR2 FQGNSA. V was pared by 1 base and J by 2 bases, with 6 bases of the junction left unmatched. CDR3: CASSLVPAGGAYEQYF. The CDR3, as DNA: TGTGCCAGCAGCTTAGTACCAGCGGGAGGTGCCTACGAGCAGTACTTC.

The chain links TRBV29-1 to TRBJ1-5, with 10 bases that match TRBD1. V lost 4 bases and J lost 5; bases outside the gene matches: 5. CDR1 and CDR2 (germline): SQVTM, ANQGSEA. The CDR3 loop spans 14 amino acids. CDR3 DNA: TGCAGCGTTGCCGCCGGGACAGGGGATCAGCCCCAGCATTTT. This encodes CSVAAGTGDQPQHF. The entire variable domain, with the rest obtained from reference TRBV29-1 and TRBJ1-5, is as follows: SAVISQKPSRDICQRGTSLTIQCQVDSQVTMMFWYRQQPGQSLTLIATANQGSEATYESGFVIDKFPISRPNLTFSTLTVSNMSPEDSSIYLCSVAAGTGDQPQHFGDGTRLSIL.

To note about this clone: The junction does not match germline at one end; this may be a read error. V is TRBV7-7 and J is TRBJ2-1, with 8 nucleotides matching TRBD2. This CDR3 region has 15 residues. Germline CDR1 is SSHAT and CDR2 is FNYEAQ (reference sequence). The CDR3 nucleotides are TGTGCTAGCAGCCTACGTAGCGGGGAGTACAATGAGCAGTTCTTC. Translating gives CASSLRSGEYNEQFF.

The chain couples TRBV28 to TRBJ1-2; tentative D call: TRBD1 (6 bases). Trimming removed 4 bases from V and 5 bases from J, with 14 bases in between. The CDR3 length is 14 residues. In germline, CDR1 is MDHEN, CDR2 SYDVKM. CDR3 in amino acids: CASSSTGTNYGYTF. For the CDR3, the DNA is TGTGCCAGCAGTTCCACCGGGACAAATTATGGCTACACCTTC.

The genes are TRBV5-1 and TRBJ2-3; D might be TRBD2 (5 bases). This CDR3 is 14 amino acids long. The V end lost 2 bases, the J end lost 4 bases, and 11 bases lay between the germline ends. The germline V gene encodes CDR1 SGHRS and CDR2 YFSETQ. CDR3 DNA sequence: TGCGCCAGCAGCTTAAGTCTAGCTTCAGATACGCAGTATTTT. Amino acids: CASSLSLASDTQYF.

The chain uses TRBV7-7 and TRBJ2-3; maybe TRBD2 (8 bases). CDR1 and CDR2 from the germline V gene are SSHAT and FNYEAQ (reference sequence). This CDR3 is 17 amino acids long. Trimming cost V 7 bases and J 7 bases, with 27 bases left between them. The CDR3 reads CASICTGQAGGMNTQYF. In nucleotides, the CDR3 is TGTGCCAGCATTTGCACAGGACAGGCGGGGGGCATGAATACGCAGTATTTT.

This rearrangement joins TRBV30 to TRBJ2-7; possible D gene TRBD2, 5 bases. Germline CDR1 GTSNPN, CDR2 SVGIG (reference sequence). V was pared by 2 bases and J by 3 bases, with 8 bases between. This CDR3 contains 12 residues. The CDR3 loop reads CAWSPRGYEQYF. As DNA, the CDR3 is TGTGCCTGGAGTCCCCGGGGCTACGAGCAGTACTTC.

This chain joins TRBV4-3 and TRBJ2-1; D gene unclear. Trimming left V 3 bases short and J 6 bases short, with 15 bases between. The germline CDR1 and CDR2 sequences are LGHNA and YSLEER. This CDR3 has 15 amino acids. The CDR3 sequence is CASSHLAAQRNEQFF. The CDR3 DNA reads TGCGCCAGCAGCCACCTGGCGGCTCAGCGCAATGAGCAGTTCTTC.

The DNA of the CDR3 is TGTGCCAGCAGCCTCCGGACTAGCGGGAGGGCCTACAATGAGCAGTTCTTC. This encodes CASSLRTSGRAYNEQFF. The rearrangement joins TRBV13 to TRBJ2-1, with 15 bases that match TRBD2. CDR3 length equals 17 residues. The germline V gene encodes CDR1 PRHDT and CDR2 FYEKMQ (reference sequence). V shed 5 bases and J 2 bases; nucleotides not matched to a gene: 4. Combining the CDR3 with reference TRBV13 and TRBJ2-1 gives the whole variable domain AAGVIQSPRHLIKEKRETATLKCYPIPRHDTVYWYQQGPGQDPQFLISFYEKMQSDKGSIPDRFSAQQFSDYHSELNMSSLELGDSALYFCASSLRTSGRAYNEQFFGPGTRLTVL.

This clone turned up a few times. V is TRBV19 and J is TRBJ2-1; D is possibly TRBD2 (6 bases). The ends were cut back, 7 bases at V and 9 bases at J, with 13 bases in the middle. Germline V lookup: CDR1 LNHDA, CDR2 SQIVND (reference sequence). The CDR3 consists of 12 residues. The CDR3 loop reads CASKEGLGEQFF. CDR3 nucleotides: TGTGCCAGTAAGGAGGGATTAGGTGAGCAGTTCTTC.

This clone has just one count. The CDR3 loop reads CASSWGQGNYGYTF. The DNA of the CDR3 is TGCGCCAGCAGTTGGGGACAGGGGAACTATGGCTACACCTTC. The chain carries TRBV5-1 and TRBJ1-2; 10 nucleotides match TRBD1. CDR3 length equals 14 residues. Trimming at V came to 5 bases and at J to 2 bases, leaving 3 bases not matched to a gene. Per the germline V gene, CDR1 is SGHRS and CDR2 is YFSETQ.

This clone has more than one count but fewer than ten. CDR3 residues: CASSLANGRVLDTQYF. CDR3 bases: TGTGCCAGCAGCTTAGCCAACGGTCGGGTTTTAGATACGCAGTATTTT. The chain is built from TRBV11-2 and TRBJ2-3, with D unresolved. The CDR3 covers 16 residues. The germline gives CDR1 SGHAT, CDR2 FQNNGV. The V gene lost 1 base and the J gene lost 5 bases, with 16 bases spanning the gap.

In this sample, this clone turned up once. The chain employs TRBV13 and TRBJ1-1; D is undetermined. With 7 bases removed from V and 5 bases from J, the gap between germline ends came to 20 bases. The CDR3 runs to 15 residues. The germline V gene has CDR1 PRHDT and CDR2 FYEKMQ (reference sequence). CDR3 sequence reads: CASTPGGEARTEAFF. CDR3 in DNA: TGTGCCAGCACCCCCGGCGGGGAAGCGAGGACTGAAGCTTTCTTT.

Here the CDR3 DNA reads TGTGCCAGTAGGACAGGGGCGGGTGACTATGGCTACACCTTC. It is translated as CASRTGAGDYGYTF. The genes are TRBV19 and TRBJ1-2, with 8 bases identical to TRBD1. This CDR3 is 14 amino acids long. Germline V gene data show CDR1 as LNHDA and CDR2 as SQIVND (reference sequence). Trimming took 6 bases from V and 3 from J; bases not matched to a gene: 6.

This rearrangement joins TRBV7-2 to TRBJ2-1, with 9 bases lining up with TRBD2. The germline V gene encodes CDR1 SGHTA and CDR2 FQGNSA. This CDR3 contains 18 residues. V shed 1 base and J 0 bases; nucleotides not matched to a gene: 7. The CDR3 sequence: CASSLGGGGISSYNEQFF. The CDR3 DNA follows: TGTGCCAGCAGCTTAGGCGGGGGGGGGATAAGCTCCTACAATGAGCAGTTCTTC.

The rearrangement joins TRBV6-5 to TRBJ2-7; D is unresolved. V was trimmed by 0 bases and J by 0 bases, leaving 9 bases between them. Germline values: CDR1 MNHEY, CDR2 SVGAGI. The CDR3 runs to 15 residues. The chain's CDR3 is CASSYSYSSSYEQYF. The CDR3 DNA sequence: TGTGCCAGCAGTTACTCATACAGCAGCTCCTACGAGCAGTACTTC.